The subject of this entry is one TCR beta chain. This entry is derived from a study of blood T cell repertoires in COVID-19. Study-level information: Donors in the United States, Italy and Spain gave samples during acute or convalescent COVID-19. Sample material is recorded as cDNA or gDNA derived from T cells, B-cell-depleted T cells, or PBMCs.

In the original analysis: Cell counts per sample came from amplifying reference gene primers. Measured with immunoSEQ multiplex PCR; TCRdb has only the in-frame clones, and not every one. V and J calls and clone size are those listed in that table; D and trimming were worked out from the DNA. Seen here are hundreds of thousands of clones, roughly 91% observed once, and the top ten hold around 4.2%. Everyone who took part was roughly 18 to 89 years old, and they came from 24 US areas. The CDR3 is 13 residues long. Germline V gene sequence: CDR1 GTSNPN, CDR2 SVGIG (reference sequence). V lost 3 bases and J lost 2, with 8 bases in between.

This TCR derives from a woman aged 25 to 45 with acute COVID-19. The chain uses TRBV30 and TRBJ1-3, with D hard to call. The material sequenced was PBMCs or T cells enriched from blood (not recorded which). DNA for the CDR3: TGTGCCTGGAGGGCGGGAGCTGGAAACACCATATATTTT. It yields the protein CAWRAGAGNTIYF.